This TCR beta chain was identified during a study of blood T cell repertoires in COVID-19. The ends lost 1 base at V and 5 bases at J; junction bases unmatched: 7. Germline loops: CDR1 SGHTA, CDR2 FQGTGA. The CDR3 length is 15 residues. Sequencing was performed with immunoSEQ multiplex PCR; in TCRdb, only in-frame clones are kept and a portion is missing. The profile shows approximately 70,000 clones, around 80% of them singletons. The source is a woman aged 80 or over with acute or convalescent COVID-19. The chain links TRBV7-3 to TRBJ1-1; 7 bases map to TRBD1. Input material: peripheral blood. The DNA for the CDR3 is TGTGCCAGCAGCTTAAGCTCTGGGACAGCGACTGAAGCTTTCTTT. As protein: CASSLSSGTATEAFF.